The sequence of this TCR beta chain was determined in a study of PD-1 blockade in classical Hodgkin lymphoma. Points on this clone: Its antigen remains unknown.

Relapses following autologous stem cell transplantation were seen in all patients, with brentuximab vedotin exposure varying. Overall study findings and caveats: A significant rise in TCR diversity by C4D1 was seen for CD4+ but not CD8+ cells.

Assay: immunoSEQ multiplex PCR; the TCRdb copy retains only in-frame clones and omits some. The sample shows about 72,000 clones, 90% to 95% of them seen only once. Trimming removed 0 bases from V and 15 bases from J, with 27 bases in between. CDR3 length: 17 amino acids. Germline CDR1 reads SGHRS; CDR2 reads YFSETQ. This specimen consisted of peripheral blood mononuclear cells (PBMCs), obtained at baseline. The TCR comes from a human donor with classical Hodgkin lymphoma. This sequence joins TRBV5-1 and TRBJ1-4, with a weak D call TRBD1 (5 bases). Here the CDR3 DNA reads TGCGCCAGCAGCTTGGTGGGAGGTGACCAGGGTACGAGTATAGTGTTTTTT. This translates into CASSLVGGDQGTSIVFF.